This paragraph covers one T cell receptor beta chain sequence. This sample is drawn from a study of OX40 agonist ivuxolimab in advanced cancers. The assay was immunoSEQ multiplex PCR, and TCRdb's table has in-frame clones only and misses some. The sample consists of tens of thousands of clones, around 90% of them appearing once. The ends lost 3 bases at V and 4 bases at J; junction bases unmatched: 11. Germline CDR1 is KGHSH and CDR2 is LQKENI. This CDR3 has 18 residues. The V call is TRBV18, the J call TRBJ2-6, with 8 bases that match TRBD1. The receptor was isolated from an adult with an advanced solid tumor such as melanoma, head and neck, liver or kidney cancer. This sample comprised CD4+ or CD8+ T cells sorted from blood, obtained in a trial of the OX40 agonist ivuxolimab. CDR3 residues: CASSPNTQGALGANVLTF. The DNA of the CDR3 is TGTGCCAGCTCACCTAATACCCAGGGGGCCCTCGGGGCCAACGTCCTGACTTTC.